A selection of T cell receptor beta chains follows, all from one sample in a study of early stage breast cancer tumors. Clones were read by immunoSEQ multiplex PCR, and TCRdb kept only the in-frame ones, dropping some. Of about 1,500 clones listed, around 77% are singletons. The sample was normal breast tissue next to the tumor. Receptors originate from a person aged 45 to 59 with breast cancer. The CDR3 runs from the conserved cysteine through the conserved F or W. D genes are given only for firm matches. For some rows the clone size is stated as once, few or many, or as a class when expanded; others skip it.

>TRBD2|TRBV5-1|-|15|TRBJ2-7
TGCGCCAGCAGGGGCCCGGGACTAGGGGAATCCGAGCAGTACTTC
CASRGPGLGESEQYF
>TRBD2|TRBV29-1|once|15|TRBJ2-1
TGCAGCGTTGCGGGCCTAGCGGCACACTACAATGAGCAGTTCTTC
CSVAGLAAHYNEQFF
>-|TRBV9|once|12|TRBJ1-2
TGTGCCAGCAGCCCGTCGGACTATGGCTACACCTTC
CASSPSDYGYTF
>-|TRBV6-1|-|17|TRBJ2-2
TGTGCCAGCAGCGAAAACCCCCCCAGGGTGTCAACCGGGGAGCTGTTTTTT
CASSENPPRVSTGELFF
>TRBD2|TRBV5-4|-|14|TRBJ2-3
TGTGCCAGCAGCCTGGCGGGAGTATTCGATACGCAGTATTTT
CASSLAGVFDTQYF
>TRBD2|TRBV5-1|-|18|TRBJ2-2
TGCGCCAGCAGCTTATCACTAGCGGGAGGTTTGAACACCGGGGAGCTGTTTTTT
CASSLSLAGGLNTGELFF
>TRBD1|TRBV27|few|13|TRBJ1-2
TGTGCCACCCAGGGGGGGGAAGACTATGGCTACACCTTC
CATQGGEDYGYTF
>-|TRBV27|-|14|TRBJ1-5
TGTGCCAGCAGTTTTAAGGGGCTGGATCAGCCCCAGCATTTT
CASSFKGLDQPQHF
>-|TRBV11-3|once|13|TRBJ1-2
TGTGCCAGCAGCTTAGTGGGTTTTAATGGCTACACCTTC
CASSLVGFNGYTF
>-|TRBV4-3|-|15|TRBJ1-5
TGCGCCAGCAGCCAAGATCTTCGCGGGAATCAGCCCCAGCATTTT
CASSQDLRGNQPQHF
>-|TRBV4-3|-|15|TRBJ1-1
TGCGCCAGCAGCCAAGACGCTAAAGGGAACACTGAAGCTTTCTTT
CASSQDAKGNTEAFF
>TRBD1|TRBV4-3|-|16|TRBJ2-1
TGCGCCAGCAGCCCCGCGACAGGGGGCTTCGGGAATGAGCAGTTCTTC
CASSPATGGFGNEQFF
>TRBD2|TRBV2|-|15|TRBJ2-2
TGTGCCAGCAGTGATCGGGGGGGCGCAACCGGGGAGCTGTTTTTT
CASSDRGGATGELFF
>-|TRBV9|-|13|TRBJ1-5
TGTGCCAGCAGCGACGGAGGCTTAATACCCCAGCATTTT
CASSDGGLIPQHF
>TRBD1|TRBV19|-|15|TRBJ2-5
TGTGCCAGTAGTATAGGGGACAGGGGACAAGAGACCCAGTACTTC
CASSIGDRGQETQYF
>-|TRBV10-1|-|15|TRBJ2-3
TGCGCCAGCAGTGAGAGGGCGGGCTCGGCGGATACGCAGTATTTT
CASSERAGSADTQYF
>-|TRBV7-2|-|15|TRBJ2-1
TGTGCCAGCGCCCCCCTGCGTACAGCCTACAATGAGCAGTTCTTC
CASAPLRTAYNEQFF
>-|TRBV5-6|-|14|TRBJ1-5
TGTGCCAGCAGCTTGGGATCGGCAGATCAGCCCCAGCATTTT
CASSLGSADQPQHF
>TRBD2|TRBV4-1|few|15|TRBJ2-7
TGCGCCAGCAGCCACCGGTCGGGAGGAGAGTACGAGCAGTACTTC
CASSHRSGGEYEQYF
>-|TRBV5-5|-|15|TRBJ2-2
TGTGCCAGCAGCTTGGCGACAATTTACACCGGGGAGCTGTTTTTT
CASSLATIYTGELFF